The next 11 T cell receptor beta chains were all read from a single sample in a study of cytomegalovirus exposure and HLA in healthy donors. Primers for the PCR totalled 60 Vbeta and 13 Jbeta. The assay was immunoSEQ multiplex PCR, and TCRdb's table has in-frame clones only and misses some. The sample shows 150,000 to 200,000 clones, about 70% of them seen only once. The sequencing sample was made of PBMCs. Every receptor here comes from a male donor in good health and CMV-seronegative.

The chain recombines TRBV7-9 with TRBJ1-4, with no clear D. Germline CDR1 reads SEHNR; CDR2 reads FQNEAQ (reference sequence). The V gene lost 5 bases and the J gene lost 0 bases, with 10 bases spanning the gap. The CDR3 totals 15 residues. The CDR3 DNA is TGTGCCAGCAGCCCGGTTGAGGCAACTAATGAAAAACTGTTTTTT. This codes for CASSPVEATNEKLFF. The full variable domain, with the rest looked up from reference TRBV7-9 and TRBJ1-4, is DTGVSQNPRHKITKRGQNVTFRCDPISEHNRLYWYRQTLGQGPEFLTYFQNEAQLEKSRLLSDRFSAERPKGSFSTLEIQRTEQGDSAMYLCASSPVEATNEKLFFGSGTQLSVL.

This chain connects TRBV18 to TRBJ1-3; no firm D call. Trimming removed 3 bases from V and 1 base from J, with 10 bases in between. In germline, CDR1 is KGHSH, CDR2 LQKENI. There are 15 residues in the CDR3. The CDR3 DNA reads TGTGCCAGCTCACCTTACAGAGATTCTGGAAACACCATATATTTT. Protein: CASSPYRDSGNTIYF.

The CDR3: CASSLVAGGSYEQYF. The CDR3 coding sequence is TGCGCCAGCAGCTTGGTAGCGGGGGGATCCTACGAGCAGTACTTC. The rearrangement uses TRBV5-1 and TRBJ2-7, with 10 bases lining up with TRBD2. J gave up 1 base and V 0 bases, and 1 base lay outside the gene matches. The CDR3 sequence is 15 residues long. Germline CDR1 reads SGHRS; CDR2 reads YFSETQ.

The chain employs TRBV30 and TRBJ2-1; the match to TRBD2 covers 10 bases. The CDR3 consists of 13 residues. The V gene end was trimmed by 7 bases and the J gene end by 8 bases; junction bases not matched to a gene: 8. CDR1 is GTSNPN and CDR2 is SVGIG in the germline V gene (reference sequence). CDR3 in amino acids: CASSGSGFYEQFF. CDR3 sequence (DNA): TGTGCCTCTAGCGGGAGTGGTTTCTATGAGCAGTTCTTC. Drawing the rest from reference TRBV30 and TRBJ2-1, the complete variable domain is SQTIHQWPATLVQPVGSPLSLECTVEGTSNPNLYWYRQAAGRGLQLLFYSVGIGQISSEVPQNLSASRPQDRQFILSSKKLLLSDSGFYLCASSGSGFYEQFFGPGTRLTVL.

This chain connects TRBV7-2 to TRBJ2-3; 8 bases agree with TRBD2. V lost 2 bases, J lost 0 bases, and 13 bases stayed unmatched. This CDR3 is built from 19 residues. Germline V gene sequence: CDR1 SGHTA, CDR2 FQGNSA. CDR3 loop: CASSLYLTSVTSSTDTQYF. DNA for the CDR3: TGTGCCAGCAGCTTATACCTGACTAGCGTCACTTCTAGCACAGATACGCAGTATTTT.

The chain carries TRBV19 and TRBJ1-4, with unresolved D. The germline V and J ends were trimmed by 8 bases and 0 bases, with 13 bases remaining between them. This CDR3 region has 15 residues. Germline V gives CDR1 LNHDA, CDR2 SQIVND (reference sequence). The CDR3 coding sequence is TGTGCCAGTGGCATCAGAAGTGCAACTAATGAAAAACTGTTTTTT. Translated: CASGIRSATNEKLFF.

The V call is TRBV7-3, the J call TRBJ2-7, with D possibly being TRBD2 (5 bases). This CDR3 has 14 residues. The germline V gene has CDR1 SGHTA and CDR2 FQGTGA. The V end lost 2 bases, the J end lost 5 bases, and 13 bases lay between the germline ends. The CDR3 nucleotides read TGTGCCAGCAGCTTAGTAGGAGCGGCAGACGAGCAGTACTTC. Translation: CASSLVGAADEQYF.

This sequence joins TRBV7-3 and TRBJ2-1, with TRBD2 matching 8 bases. After removal of 5 bases from V and 7 bases from J, the junction contained 10 bases not matched to a gene. The germline V gene has CDR1 SGHTA and CDR2 FQGTGA. This CDR3 is 15 amino acids long. The CDR3 loop is CASSAPGGPGNEQFF. The CDR3 bases are TGTGCCAGCAGCGCTCCGGGGGGGCCAGGGAATGAGCAGTTCTTC.

The chain is built from TRBV19 and TRBJ2-7, with D perhaps matching TRBD1 (6 bases). This CDR3 spans 14 amino acids. In germline, CDR1 is LNHDA, CDR2 SQIVND (reference sequence). V was shortened by 6 bases and J by 3 bases, with 15 bases between the two germline ends. Written as DNA, the CDR3 is TGTGCCAGTAGCCTGTATGTGGACAGCTACGAGCAGTACTTC. Its translation: CASSLYVDSYEQYF. The full variable domain, rest sourced from reference TRBV19 and TRBJ2-7, is DGGITQSPKYLFRKEGQNVTLSCEQNLNHDAMYWYRQDPGQGLRLIYYSQIVNDFQKGDIAEGYSVSREKKESFPLTVTSAQKNPTAFYLCASSLYVDSYEQYFGPGTRLTVT.

The rearrangement joins TRBV19 to TRBJ2-1; D is perhaps TRBD2 (5 bases). This CDR3 comprises 12 residues. V lost 4 bases and J lost 7, with 8 bases in between. In germline, CDR1 is LNHDA, CDR2 SQIVND (reference sequence). The CDR3, as DNA: TGTGCCAGTAGTAAGTGGGAGAATGAGCAGTTCTTC. Encoded protein: CASSKWENEQFF.

The chain recombines TRBV15 with TRBJ1-2; D gene unclear. Germline V gives CDR1 LNHNV, CDR2 YYDKDF (reference sequence). The CDR3 runs 11 residues. The V and J ends lost 3 bases and 8 bases respectively, with 7 bases between them. The CDR3 is CATSSYGGYTF. The CDR3 bases are TGTGCCACCAGCAGTTACGGGGGCTACACCTTC.